This T cell receptor beta chain was profiled in a study of vaccination effects on CD4 cells after COVID-19. As for the study in general: Antigen-specific CD4+ T cells were expanded (with viral peptide pools) by the ViraFEST assay ahead of sequencing. In culture with approximately 9.5 IU/ml IL-2 and around 10 ug/ml peptides, PBMC were grown at two million per well. Study results and limitations: The study found that only 1 of 255 vaccine-induced clones from healthy vaccinees cross-reacted with common cold coronaviruses.

Libraries were prepared by immunoSEQ multiplex PCR; TCRdb keeps only in-frame clonotypes and omits some of them. The sample has around 50,000 clones; approximately 70% are singletons. Subsequent to less than eleven days of culture, CD4+ T cells were isolated. Nobody among the vaccine recipients had prior SARS-CoV-2 infection (nucleocapsid antibodies were negative). This clone has more than one count but fewer than ten. Its matching antigen is unknown. Trimming took 7 bases from V and 1 from J, leaving 10 bases between them. This CDR3 is built from 14 residues. CDR1 is MNHEY and CDR2 is SVGAGI in the germline V gene.

This clonotype originated in a human donor who received a COVID-19 vaccine. The chain employs TRBV6-5 and TRBJ2-2; possible D gene TRBD1, 5 bases. The sample in question was CD4+ T cells from PBMCs cultured without peptide, obtained before COVID-19 vaccination. The DNA of the CDR3 is TGTGCCAGCACTATACAGGTGAACACCGGGGAGCTGTTTTTT. It encodes CASTIQVNTGELFF.